This T cell receptor beta chain originates from a study of control samples from healthy donors and cancer patients. Germline CDR1 MNHEY, CDR2 SVGAGI. V shed 0 bases and J shed 1 base, with 6 bases lying between them. The CDR3 sequence is 14 residues long. The method was immunoSEQ multiplex PCR; TCRdb's version includes in-frame clones alone and lacks a portion of them. The profile covers approximately 140,000 clones, with roughly 93% appearing a single time and roughly 5.7% taken by the ten largest. This clone came up a few times. Specimen: blood. The rearrangement links TRBV6-5 to TRBJ1-1; D is uncertain. The sequence was collected from a young man in good health. The CDR3 spells CASSYSRQNTEAFF. CDR3 nucleotide sequence: TGTGCCAGCAGTTACTCGAGGCAGAACACTGAAGCTTTCTTT.